This TCR beta chain came from a study of radiation and T cells in renal cell carcinoma (dated by TCRdb to the early 2020s). Notes on the research overall: The samples were obtained from a clinical trial, where primary renal cell carcinomas were treated with 15 Gy stereotactic body radiation therapy and then removed by nephrectomy 4 weeks afterward. In total, fewer than 55 samples underwent TCR beta sequencing: around 25 tumors plus 27 peripheral blood samples. Across all 53 samples, 4,016,671 unique CDR3 nucleotide sequences, encoding 2,658,974 unique CDR3 amino acid sequences, were identified. The study at large found these results: Because no pretreatment tumor biopsies were available, whether clonotypes were present in the tumor at baseline could not be determined. Top tumor clonotypes rose in blood from baseline to 2 weeks post-radiation, then contracted by 4 weeks, suggesting transient expansion of tumor-resident clones. Tracking of blood repertoire dynamics stopped at roughly four weeks after treatment, with no follow-up past that point. The single-armed trial design could not address effects of radiation dose or scheduling on the TCR repertoire.

As for this clone: This clone's antigen is unknown. No base qualities exist here, and no much larger clone lies one base off it.

TCR beta libraries were generated from genomic DNA with the immunoSEQ kit, following the manufacturer's recommendations. To prepare the libraries, a first multiplex PCR with proprietary primers was run, followed by a second PCR that added unique barcodes, and a bead cleanup was done after each round. A kit-provided positive control reaction and a negative control reaction were included in every sample batch. The final libraries underwent checking on an Agilent 4200 TapeStation D1000 ScreenTape, volumetric pooling, and quantification by qPCR. An Illumina NextSeq500 fitted with a MidOutput 150-cycle cartridge performed the sequencing, running 156 Read1 cycles and 15 Index1 cycles with the kit's custom primers. The pooled library was loaded at roughly 1 pM with a roughly 20% PhiX control spike-in. The published analysis was carried out like this. Vendor-processed data were analyzed in R, with a clonotype defined as all T cells sharing the same CDR3 nucleotide sequence. In the clone abundance analyses, frequencies were normalized to the 10,000 most abundant clones in each sample. Before analysis, public T cell clones were removed, and these numbered fewer than five per sample on average. Tumor-enriched clonotypes and baseline blood-enriched clonotypes were defined as those with an abundance difference of at least 32-fold between compartments. A beta-binomial differential abundance model was used to identify clonotypes that expanded or contracted between blood time points. The Baroni-Urbani and Buser coefficient was used to measure tumor-blood repertoire similarity, and groups were compared with two-tailed Wilcoxon tests in R. TCRdb obtained this table from immuneACCESS and retained in-frame rearrangements with V and J assigned. These tables miss some clones; where compared with another copy, unresolved V genes account for less than half of the shortfall, and the remainder is unexplained. V and J calls and clone size are given by that table; D and trimming were obtained from the DNA. The sample table holds 90,000 to 95,000 clones, of which 70% to 85% were seen once. The ten largest clonotypes hold approximately 6.4% of the sample.

This specimen's time point label, interpreted: baseline pretreatment blood. This sample's treatment or condition label indicates: 15 Gy SBRT to primary tumor, nephrectomy 4 weeks later. To follow tumor-enriched clonotypes, serial peripheral blood was collected from radiation-treated patients at baseline and at 2 weeks and 4 weeks after SBRT. All patients had renal cell carcinoma with clear cell pathology. Genomic DNA for TCR sequencing was prepared using the QIAamp DNA Blood Mini Kit (Qiagen). Only samples passing all quality control checks were included in the analyses. This TCR was recovered from a man aged 55 to 70 with renal cell carcinoma. The sequences come from blood, collected from a patient whose treatment included radiotherapy and nephrectomy.

The nucleotide sequence reads as follows: TGTGCCAGTAGTATCCTAGCGGGAGGGCCAGATACGCAGTATTTT. Its protein product is CASSILAGGPDTQYF. The chain links TRBV19 with TRBJ2-3, with TRBD2 identical over 12 junction bases. The germline V gene (reference sequence) specifies LNHDA as CDR1 and SQIVND as CDR2. The germline V and J ends show losses of 3 bases and 4 bases respectively, and no gene match explains 2 bases of the junction. From the cysteine up to the phenylalanine, the CDR3 has a length of 15 residues. Only CDR3 DNA remains: 45 bases, in frame from the first base.